The clone carrying this T cell receptor (beta chain) showed up many times. RNA transcripts were the template, and TCR beta CDR3 regions were amplified from them. An initial RT-PCR round employing HTBI primers preceded a second-round multiplex PCR. TCRdb processed the multiplex PCR reads anew with MiXCR; each CDR3 protein has one entry. The sample includes some 150,000 distinct CDR3 sequences, roughly two fifths of them seen just once. This sample is drawn from a study of Graves' ophthalmopathy and Graves' hyperthyroidism. Diagnosis relied on clinical symptoms, serum thyroxine, TRAb, thyroid ultrasound and orbital computed tomography. The CDR3 is 13 amino acids. V lost 6 bases to trimming and J lost 8 bases; unmatched junction nucleotides: 8.

The gene calls are TRBV12-3 or TRBV12-4 and TRBJ1-2; 8 nucleotides line up with TRBD1. The sample comprised peripheral blood. This clonotype was sampled from a young man with Graves' ophthalmopathy. The CDR3 DNA is TGTGCCAGCAGACCGACAGGGGCTGGCGGCTACACCTTC. Its translation: CASRPTGAGGYTF.